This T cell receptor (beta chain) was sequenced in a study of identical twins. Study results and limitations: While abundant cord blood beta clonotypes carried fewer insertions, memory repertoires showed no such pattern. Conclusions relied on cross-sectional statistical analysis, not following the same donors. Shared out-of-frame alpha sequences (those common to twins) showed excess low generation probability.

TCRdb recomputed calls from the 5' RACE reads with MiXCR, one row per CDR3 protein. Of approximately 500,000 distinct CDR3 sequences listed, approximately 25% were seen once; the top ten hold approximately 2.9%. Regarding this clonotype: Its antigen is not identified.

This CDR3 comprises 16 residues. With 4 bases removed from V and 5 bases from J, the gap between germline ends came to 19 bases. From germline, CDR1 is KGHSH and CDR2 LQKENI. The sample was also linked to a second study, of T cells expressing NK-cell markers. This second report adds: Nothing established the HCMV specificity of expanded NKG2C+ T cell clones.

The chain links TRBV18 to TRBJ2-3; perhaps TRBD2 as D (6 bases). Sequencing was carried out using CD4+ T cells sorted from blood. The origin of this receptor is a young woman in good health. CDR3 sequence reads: CASSLLEEGLGDTQYF. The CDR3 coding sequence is TGTGCCAGCTCACTTCTAGAGGAGGGCCTAGGAGATACGCAGTATTTT.